This T cell receptor (beta chain) came from a study of identical twins. Whole-study findings and limits: The study reached conclusions through statistical analysis that was cross-sectional, not following the same donors.

There were only healthy Caucasians among the donors. Regarding this clonotype: Its specificity is unknown.

TCRdb re-called the 5' RACE reads through MiXCR, storing one row per CDR3 protein. Here the sample spans 500,000 to 600,000 distinct CDR3 sequences, around 20% being singletons. Germline CDR1 and CDR2: SGDLS and YYNGEE. The germline V and J ends were trimmed by 0 bases and 4 bases, with 11 bases remaining between them. The CDR3 loop spans 15 amino acids. This same sample was also part of a study on T cells expressing NK-cell markers. Turning to that study: The TCR beta repertoires were obtained from sorted CD3+CD56+NKG2C+, CD3+CD56+NKG2C- and CD3+CD56-NKG2C+ T cells. Seven donors tested HCMV-seropositive and one tested seronegative among the eight sequenced.

The receptor comes from a woman aged 18-29 years in good health. The gene calls are TRBV9 and TRBJ2-1, with D perhaps TRBD1 or TRBD2 (5 bases each). The specimen sequenced was CD4+ T cells sorted from blood. The CDR3: CASSVGDGFYNEQFF. CDR3 DNA sequence: TGTGCCAGCAGCGTAGGGGACGGATTTTACAATGAGCAGTTCTTC.